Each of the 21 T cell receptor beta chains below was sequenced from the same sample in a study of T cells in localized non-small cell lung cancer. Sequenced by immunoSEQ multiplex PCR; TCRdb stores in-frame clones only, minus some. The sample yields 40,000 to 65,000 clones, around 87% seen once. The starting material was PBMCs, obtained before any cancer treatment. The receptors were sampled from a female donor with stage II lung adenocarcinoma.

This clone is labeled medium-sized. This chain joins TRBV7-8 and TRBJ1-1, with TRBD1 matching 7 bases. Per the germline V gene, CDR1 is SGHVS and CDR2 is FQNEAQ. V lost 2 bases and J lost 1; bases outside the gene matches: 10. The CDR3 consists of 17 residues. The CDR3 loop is CASSLLRPGQSNTEAFF. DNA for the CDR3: TGTGCCAGCAGCTTACTCAGACCGGGACAGTCGAACACTGAAGCTTTCTTT.

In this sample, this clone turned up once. The CDR3 protein is CAWTAGNTGELFF. The CDR3 DNA follows: TGTGCCTGGACCGCCGGGAACACCGGGGAGCTGTTTTTT. This rearrangement joins TRBV30 to TRBJ2-2; D unresolved. V was clipped by 4 bases and J by 1 base, with 7 bases between them. Germline V lookup: CDR1 GTSNPN, CDR2 SVGIG (reference sequence). There are 13 residues in the CDR3.

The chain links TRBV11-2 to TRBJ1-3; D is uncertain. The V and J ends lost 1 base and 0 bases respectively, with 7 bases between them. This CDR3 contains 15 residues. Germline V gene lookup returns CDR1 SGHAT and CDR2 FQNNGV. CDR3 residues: CASSLVSHSGNTIYF. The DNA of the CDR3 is TGTGCCAGCAGCTTAGTCAGTCACTCTGGAAACACCATATATTTT.

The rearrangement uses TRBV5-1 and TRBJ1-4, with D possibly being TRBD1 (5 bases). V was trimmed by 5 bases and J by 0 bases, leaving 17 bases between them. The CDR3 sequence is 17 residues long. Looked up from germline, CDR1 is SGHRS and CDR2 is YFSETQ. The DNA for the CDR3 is TGCGCCAGCAGACCTCGTGACAGCTCTCCAACTAATGAAAAACTGTTTTTT. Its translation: CASRPRDSSPTNEKLFF.

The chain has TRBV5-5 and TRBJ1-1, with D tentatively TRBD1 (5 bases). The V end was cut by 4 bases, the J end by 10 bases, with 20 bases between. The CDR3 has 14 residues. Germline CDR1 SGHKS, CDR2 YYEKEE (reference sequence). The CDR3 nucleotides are TGTGCCAGCAGCCCCTTGACTGGGGTGGGGGGAGCTTTCTTT. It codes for CASSPLTGVGGAFF.

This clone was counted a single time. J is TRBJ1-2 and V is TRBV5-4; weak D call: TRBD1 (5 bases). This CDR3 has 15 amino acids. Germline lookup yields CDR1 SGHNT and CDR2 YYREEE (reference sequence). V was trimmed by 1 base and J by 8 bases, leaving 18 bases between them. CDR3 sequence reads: CASSLPMPGDSGYTF. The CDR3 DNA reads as TGTGCCAGCAGCTTGCCCATGCCGGGGGATAGCGGCTACACCTTC.

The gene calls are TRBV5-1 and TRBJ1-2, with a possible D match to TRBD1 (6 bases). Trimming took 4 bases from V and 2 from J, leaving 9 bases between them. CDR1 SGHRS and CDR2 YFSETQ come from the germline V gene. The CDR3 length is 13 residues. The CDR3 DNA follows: TGCGCCAGCAGCGATACAGGGAACTATGGCTACACCTTC. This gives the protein CASSDTGNYGYTF.

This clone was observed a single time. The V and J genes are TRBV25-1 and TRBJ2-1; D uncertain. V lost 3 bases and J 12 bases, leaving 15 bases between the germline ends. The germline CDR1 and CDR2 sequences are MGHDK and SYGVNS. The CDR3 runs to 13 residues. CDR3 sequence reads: CASSDAPVRGQFF. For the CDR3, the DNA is TGTGCCAGCAGTGATGCCCCGGTACGTGGGCAGTTCTTC.

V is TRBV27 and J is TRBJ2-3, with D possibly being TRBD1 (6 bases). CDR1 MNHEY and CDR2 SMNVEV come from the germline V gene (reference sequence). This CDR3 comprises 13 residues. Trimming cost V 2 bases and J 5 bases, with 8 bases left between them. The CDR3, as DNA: TGTGCCAGCAGTTTAGGGGGCAGAGATACGCAGTATTTT. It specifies CASSLGGRDTQYF.

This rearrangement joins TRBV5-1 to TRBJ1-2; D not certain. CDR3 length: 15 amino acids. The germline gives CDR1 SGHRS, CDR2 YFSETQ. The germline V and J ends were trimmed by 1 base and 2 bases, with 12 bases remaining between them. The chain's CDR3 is CASSLRTELNYGYTF. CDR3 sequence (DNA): TGCGCCAGCAGCTTGAGGACGGAGTTAAACTATGGCTACACCTTC.

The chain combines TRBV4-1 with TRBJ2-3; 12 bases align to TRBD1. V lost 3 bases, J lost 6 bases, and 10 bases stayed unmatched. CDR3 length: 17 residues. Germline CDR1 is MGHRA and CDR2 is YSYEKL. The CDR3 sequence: CASSHDVPGQGADTQYF. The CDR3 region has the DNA TGCGCCAGCAGCCACGACGTTCCGGGACAGGGGGCGGATACGCAGTATTTT.

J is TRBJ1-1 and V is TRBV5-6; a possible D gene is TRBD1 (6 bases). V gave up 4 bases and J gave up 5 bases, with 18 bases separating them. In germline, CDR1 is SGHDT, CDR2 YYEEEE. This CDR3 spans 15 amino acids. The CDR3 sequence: CASSRVMTGWTEAFF. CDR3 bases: TGTGCCAGCAGCCGGGTCATGACAGGTTGGACTGAAGCTTTCTTT.

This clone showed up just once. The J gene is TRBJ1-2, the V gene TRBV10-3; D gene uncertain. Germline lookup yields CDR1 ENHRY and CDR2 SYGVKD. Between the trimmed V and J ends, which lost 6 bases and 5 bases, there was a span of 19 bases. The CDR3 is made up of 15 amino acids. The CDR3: CAISLLQGSGYGYTF. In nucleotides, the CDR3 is TGTGCCATCAGCCTATTACAAGGCTCGGGGTATGGCTACACCTTC.

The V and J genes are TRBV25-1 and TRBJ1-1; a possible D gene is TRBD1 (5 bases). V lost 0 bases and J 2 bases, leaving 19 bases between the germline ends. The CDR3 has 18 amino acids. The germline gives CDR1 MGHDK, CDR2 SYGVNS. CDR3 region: CASSEYIGQGSGNTEAFF. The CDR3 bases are TGTGCCAGCAGTGAATATATCGGGCAGGGCAGTGGTAACACTGAAGCTTTCTTT.

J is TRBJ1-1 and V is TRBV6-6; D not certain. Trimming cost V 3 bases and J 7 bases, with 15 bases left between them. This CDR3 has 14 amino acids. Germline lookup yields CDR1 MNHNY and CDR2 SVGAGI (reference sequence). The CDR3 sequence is CASSYRRSEFEAFF. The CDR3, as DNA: TGTGCCAGCAGTTATCGACGATCGGAATTTGAAGCTTTCTTT.

CDR3 nucleotide sequence: TGCGCCAGCAGCTTACCCGGGACAGGGGAATACGAGCAGTACTTC. This gives the protein CASSLPGTGEYEQYF. The V gene is TRBV5-1, the J gene TRBJ2-7; 10 bases align to TRBD1. The CDR3 sequence is 15 residues long. Germline CDR1 reads SGHRS; CDR2 reads YFSETQ. The junction had 6 bases not matched to a gene; V was cut back by 2 bases and J by 4 bases.

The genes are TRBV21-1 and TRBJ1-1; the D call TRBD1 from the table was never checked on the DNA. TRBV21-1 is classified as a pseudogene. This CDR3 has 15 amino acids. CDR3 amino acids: CASSKERAQGPEAFF. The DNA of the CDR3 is TGTGCCAGCAGCAAAGAAAGGGCACAGGGGCCTGAAGCTTTCTTT.

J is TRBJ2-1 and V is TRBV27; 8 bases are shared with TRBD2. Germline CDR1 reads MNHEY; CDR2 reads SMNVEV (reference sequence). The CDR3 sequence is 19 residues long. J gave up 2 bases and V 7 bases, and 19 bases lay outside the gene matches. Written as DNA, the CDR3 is TGTGCCAGCACTCTTAACACCCCTAGCGGGTCAATCACCTACAATGAGCAGTTCTTC. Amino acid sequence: CASTLNTPSGSITYNEQFF.

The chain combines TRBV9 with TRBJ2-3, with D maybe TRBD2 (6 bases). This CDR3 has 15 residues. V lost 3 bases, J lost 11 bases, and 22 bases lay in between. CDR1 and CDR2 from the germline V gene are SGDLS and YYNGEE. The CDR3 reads CASSAPGLPVVQQYF. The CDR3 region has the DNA TGTGCCAGCAGCGCACCGGGACTCCCGGTGGTACAGCAGTATTTT.

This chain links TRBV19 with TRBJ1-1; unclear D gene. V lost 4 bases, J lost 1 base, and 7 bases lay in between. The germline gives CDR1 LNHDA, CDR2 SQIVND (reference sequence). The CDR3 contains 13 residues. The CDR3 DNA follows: TGTGCCAGTAGTAGGGTCCCGAACACTGAAGCTTTCTTT. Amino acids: CASSRVPNTEAFF.

The CDR3 loop is CASSMDRDHTGELFF. The CDR3 nucleotides are TGTGCCAGTAGCATGGACAGGGACCACACCGGGGAGCTGTTTTTT. The chain links TRBV19 to TRBJ2-2, with TRBD1 matching over 8 bases. V lost 6 bases and J lost 3; bases outside the gene matches: 6. The length of the CDR3 is 15 residues. Germline V gives CDR1 LNHDA, CDR2 SQIVND (reference sequence).